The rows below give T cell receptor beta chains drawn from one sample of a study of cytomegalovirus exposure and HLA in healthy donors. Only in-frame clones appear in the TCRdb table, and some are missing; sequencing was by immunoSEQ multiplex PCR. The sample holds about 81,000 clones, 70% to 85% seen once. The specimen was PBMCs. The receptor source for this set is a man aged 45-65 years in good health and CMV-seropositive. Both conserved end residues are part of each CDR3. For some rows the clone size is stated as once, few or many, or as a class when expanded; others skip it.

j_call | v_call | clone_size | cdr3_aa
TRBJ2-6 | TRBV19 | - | CASRPGQGSLLAFSGANVLTF
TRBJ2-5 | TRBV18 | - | CASSPGTEETQYF
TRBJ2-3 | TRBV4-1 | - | CASSQYRLATDTQYF
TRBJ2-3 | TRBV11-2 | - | CASSWGLSSTDTQYF
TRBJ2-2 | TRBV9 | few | CASSVGPGGFTGELFF
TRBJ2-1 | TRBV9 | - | CASSTRTSGNEQFF
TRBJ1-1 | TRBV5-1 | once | CASSEGNTEAFF
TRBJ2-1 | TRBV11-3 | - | CASSFNLGLLVGNEQFF
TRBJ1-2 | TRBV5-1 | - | CASTKTTDRGHGYTF
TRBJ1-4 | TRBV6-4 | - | CASSDRAGEKLFF
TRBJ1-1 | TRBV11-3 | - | CASSSSYTEAFF
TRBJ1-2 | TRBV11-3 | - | CASSATGTGSHDYTF
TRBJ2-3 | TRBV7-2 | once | CASSLATGGADTQYF
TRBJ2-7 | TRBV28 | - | CASSLGGEHPLYEQYF